These 15 T cell receptor beta chains were all obtained from the same sample, sequenced in a study of shared clonotypes between healthy human individuals (dated by TCRdb to the early 2020s). Library construction relied on the immunoSEQ multiplex PCR assay. TCRdb mirrors the immuneACCESS table, restricted to in-frame sequences. Some clones are absent from its copies; in checked studies, under half trace to an unresolved V gene, and the reason for the others is unknown. The sample includes millions of clones, with approximately 95% observed a single time. The ten top clones hold under 0.15% of the sample. The source material was naive CD4+ T cells sorted from blood. The meaning of the sample's cell subset or site label: CD45RA+ positively selected. All receptors come from a man aged 18 to 29 in good health.

The genes are TRBV2 and TRBJ2-7; D ambiguous. Per the germline V gene, CDR1 is SNHLY and CDR2 is FYNNEI. This CDR3 contains 13 residues. V lost 3 bases, J lost 6 bases, and 12 bases lay in between. In DNA, the CDR3 is TGTGCCAGCAGTGAGAGCCAAGCCGGCGAGCAGTACTTC. Amino acid sequence: CASSESQAGEQYF.

The chain recombines TRBV5-8 with TRBJ1-4, with D tentatively TRBD1 (5 bases). Germline assignment: CDR1 SGHTS and CDR2 YDEGEE. This CDR3 is 18 amino acids long. Trimming pared 0 bases from V and 4 bases from J, leaving 19 bases between. Here the CDR3 DNA reads TGTGCCAGCAGCTTGGCTGTCGTACTGGGGCCCTTTAATGAAAAACTGTTTTTT. Translating gives CASSLAVVLGPFNEKLFF.

The chain carries TRBV6-1 and TRBJ2-7; TRBD1 aligns across 7 bases. V lost 6 bases, J lost 1 base, and 9 bases stayed unmatched. Germline V gives CDR1 MNHNS, CDR2 SASEGT. There are 15 residues in the CDR3. DNA of the CDR3: TGTGCCAGCAGCACAGGGGACGCACAATCCTACGAGCAGTACTTC. This translates into CASSTGDAQSYEQYF.

The rearrangement uses TRBV7-2 and TRBJ2-3; D possibly corresponds to TRBD1 (5 bases). This CDR3 is built from 14 residues. The V gene's germline CDR1 is SGHTA and CDR2 FQGNSA. Trimming took 5 bases from V and 5 from J, leaving 14 bases between them. The chain's CDR3 is CASSRNGQGDTQYF. DNA for the CDR3: TGTGCCAGCAGCCGTAACGGTCAGGGAGATACGCAGTATTTT.

In regard to this clone: Other DNA sequences in this specimen translate into the identical CDR3. The chain employs TRBV5-1 and TRBJ1-6, with a possible D match to TRBD1 (5 bases). The germline gives CDR1 SGHRS, CDR2 YFSETQ. The CDR3 is 15 residues long. V lost 0 bases, J lost 7 bases, and 11 bases lay in between. The DNA of the CDR3 is TGCGCCAGCAGCTTGGCAGGGCAGGGAAATTCACCCCTCCACTTT. Translated: CASSLAGQGNSPLHF.

V and J are TRBV5-1 and TRBJ2-1; D may correspond to TRBD1 or TRBD2 (6 bases each). Germline CDR1 reads SGHRS; CDR2 reads YFSETQ. Deletions cut 2 bases from V and 2 bases from J, with 11 bases between. The CDR3 is 15 residues long. The CDR3 DNA reads TGCGCCAGCAGCTTACAGGGAGGTGCCTACAATGAGCAGTTCTTC. Its protein is CASSLQGGAYNEQFF.

This sequence joins TRBV5-4 and TRBJ1-4; 9 bases are a match to TRBD1. Germline trimming cut 4 bases from V and 5 bases from J; bases unmatched to any gene: 3. Germline assignment: CDR1 SGHNT and CDR2 YYREEE (reference sequence). The length of the CDR3 is 14 residues. DNA for the CDR3: TGTGCCAGCAGCCAGACAGGGGGAAATGAAAAACTGTTTTTT. This encodes CASSQTGGNEKLFF.

This chain links TRBV5-4 with TRBJ1-6; D gene uncertain. The germline gives CDR1 SGHNT, CDR2 YYREEE (reference sequence). The germline V and J ends were trimmed by 7 bases and 5 bases, with 7 bases remaining between them. The CDR3 runs 12 residues. The CDR3 DNA is TGTGCCAGCGGCCGAGATAATTCACCCCTCCACTTT. This translates into CASGRDNSPLHF. Filled out from reference TRBV5-4 and TRBJ1-6, the complete variable domain reads ETGVTQSPTHLIKTRGQQVTLRCSSQSGHNTVSWYQQALGQGPQFIFQYYREEENGRGNFPPRFSGLQFPNYSSELNVNALELDDSALYLCASGRDNSPLHFGNGTRLTVT.

V usage is TRBV19 and J usage is TRBJ1-3, with D uncertain. Germline V CDR1 and CDR2: LNHDA, SQIVND (reference sequence). V was clipped by 7 bases and J by 0 bases, with 13 bases between them. This CDR3 contains 15 residues. CDR3 sequence: CASTAGVSSGNTIYF. The CDR3 DNA is TGTGCCAGTACCGCTGGGGTCAGCTCTGGAAACACCATATATTTT.

This chain uses TRBV19 with TRBJ2-7; the match to TRBD1 covers 7 bases. The CDR3 runs to 15 residues. Trimming removed 4 bases from V and 5 bases from J; junction bases left unmatched: 11. Germline CDR1 is LNHDA and CDR2 is SQIVND (reference sequence). The DNA for the CDR3 is TGTGCCAGTAGTACGGGCGGCAGGGGGAACCACGAGCAGTACTTC. It translates to CASSTGGRGNHEQYF.

The rearrangement joins TRBV5-1 to TRBJ2-2; maybe TRBD2 (6 bases). Per germline, CDR1 SGHRS and CDR2 YFSETQ. This CDR3 is 16 amino acids long. Trimming took 5 bases from V and 5 from J, leaving 19 bases between them. The CDR3 nucleotides are TGCGCCAGCAGACGACTAGACCTCCAGATGACCGGGGAGCTGTTTTTT. Protein product: CASRRLDLQMTGELFF.

The chain is built from TRBV6-6 and TRBJ2-3; D remains ambiguous. The V end was cut by 5 bases, the J end by 6 bases, with 9 bases between. This CDR3 has 12 residues. CDR1 is MNHNY and CDR2 is SVGAGI in the germline V gene (reference sequence). The DNA of the CDR3 is TGTGCCAGCAGTCCCCCCGGGGATACGCAGTATTTT. This codes for CASSPPGDTQYF.

V and J are TRBV5-1 and TRBJ1-6, with 7 bases lining up with TRBD1. This CDR3 comprises 16 residues. Germline V gene lookup returns CDR1 SGHRS and CDR2 YFSETQ. V lost 0 bases and J lost 10; bases outside the gene matches: 10. In DNA, the CDR3 is TGCGCCAGCAGCTTGGATACGACAGGGTTGGGCTCACCCCTCCACTTT. It translates to CASSLDTTGLGSPLHF.

V is TRBV5-4 and J is TRBJ2-4; TRBD2 matches at 11 bases. The ends lost 4 bases at V and 0 bases at J; junction bases unmatched: 6. Germline V gene sequence: CDR1 SGHNT, CDR2 YYREEE (reference sequence). This CDR3 contains 17 residues. The CDR3 sequence: CASSETSGTLAKNIQYF. In nucleotides, the CDR3 is TGTGCCAGCAGCGAGACTAGCGGGACTCTAGCCAAAAACATTCAGTACTTC.

The CDR3: CAISGPGGTGELFF. The CDR3 DNA reads as TGTGCCATCAGTGGTCCAGGGGGCACCGGGGAGCTGTTTTTT. V is TRBV10-3 and J is TRBJ2-2; 7 nucleotides align to TRBD1. V trimming: 4 bases; J trimming: 4 bases; junction bases outside the gene matches: 3. The CDR3 length is 14 residues. Looked up from germline, CDR1 is ENHRY and CDR2 is SYGVKD.